The 27 T cell receptor beta chains in this list originate from one sample, sequenced in a study of cytomegalovirus exposure and HLA in healthy donors. The PCR was carried out with 60 Vbeta primers and 13 Jbeta primers. Profiling relied on immunoSEQ multiplex PCR, and the TCRdb table lists in-frame clones only, not all of them. This sample has over 90,000 clones, with roughly 79% found just once. The material sequenced was PBMCs. The source is a female donor in good health and CMV-seropositive.

The chain couples TRBV7-8 to TRBJ1-5; D might be TRBD1 (5 bases). Per germline, CDR1 SGHVS and CDR2 FQNEAQ. This CDR3 region has 14 residues. The V gene lost 7 bases and the J gene lost 7 bases, with 17 bases spanning the gap. CDR3 residues: CASTLEGVRQPQHF. The DNA of the CDR3 is TGTGCCAGCACCCTTGAAGGGGTTCGGCAGCCCCAGCATTTT.

The chain's CDR3 is CSVGGQVNTEAFF. The CDR3 coding sequence is TGCAGCGTTGGGGGGCAGGTGAACACTGAAGCTTTCTTT. The chain links TRBV29-1 to TRBJ1-1, with D possibly being TRBD1 (6 bases). From germline, CDR1 is SQVTM and CDR2 ANQGSEA. The CDR3 extends over 13 amino acids. Trimming cost V 4 bases and J 0 bases, with 9 bases left between them.

V gene TRBV5-4 combines with J gene TRBJ1-1; D not certain. The CDR3 covers 14 residues. Trimming cost V 4 bases and J 0 bases, with 10 bases left between them. Germline CDR1 SGHNT, CDR2 YYREEE (reference sequence). CDR3 DNA: TGTGCCAGCAGCCCCGGAGGGCTGAACACTGAAGCTTTCTTT. Encoded protein: CASSPGGLNTEAFF.

The chain joins TRBV28 to TRBJ1-5; 7 bases align to TRBD1. Germline CDR1 reads MDHEN; CDR2 reads SYDVKM. The J segment lost 10 bases and the V segment lost 5 bases, leaving 5 bases of the junction unmatched. The CDR3 totals 12 residues. DNA of the CDR3: TGTGCCAGCAGTCAGACAGGGTCCCCCCAGCATTTT. This codes for CASSQTGSPQHF.

J is TRBJ1-2 and V is TRBV6-5, with TRBD1 matching over 10 bases. The CDR3 covers 15 residues. Germline-derived CDR1 and CDR2 are MNHEY and SVGAGI. The J segment lost 7 bases and the V segment lost 2 bases, leaving 7 bases of the junction unmatched. The CDR3 nucleotides are TGTGCCAGCAGTTACCCGGGACAGGGGATTCGTGGCTACACCTTC. It yields the protein CASSYPGQGIRGYTF.

The V and J genes are TRBV5-6 and TRBJ2-2; 10 nucleotides match TRBD2. Germline CDR1 reads SGHDT; CDR2 reads YYEEEE. V shed 4 bases and J 3 bases; nucleotides not matched to a gene: 3. The CDR3 covers 15 residues. For the CDR3, the DNA is TGTGCCAGCAGCATAGGACTAGCGGACACCGGGGAGCTGTTTTTT. Its translation: CASSIGLADTGELFF.

The rearrangement links TRBV28 to TRBJ2-5, with 10 bases lining up with TRBD2. The V segment lost 2 bases and the J segment 5 bases; nucleotides outside the gene matches: 2. CDR1 is MDHEN, CDR2 SYDVKM, per germline. CDR3 length equals 14 residues. The CDR3 protein is CASSLGSGGETQYF. As DNA, the CDR3 is TGTGCCAGCAGTTTAGGTAGCGGGGGGGAGACCCAGTACTTC.

The chain combines TRBV18 with TRBJ2-7, with D perhaps TRBD2 (6 bases). CDR1 KGHSH and CDR2 LQKENI come from the germline V gene. CDR3 length: 15 amino acids. V was trimmed by 4 bases and J by 3 bases, leaving 16 bases between them. The CDR3 is CASSLSPGVDYEQYF. Written as DNA, the CDR3 is TGTGCCAGCTCACTTAGTCCGGGGGTAGACTACGAGCAGTACTTC.

Regarding this clone: A read error may produce the germline difference seen at one junction end. The chain combines TRBV7-2 with TRBJ2-1; D may be TRBD1 (6 bases). This CDR3 is built from 13 residues. Per germline, CDR1 SGHTA and CDR2 FQGNSA. CDR3 DNA sequence: TGTGCCAGCAGCTCCCAAAGGGACACCGAGCCGTTCTTC. Translating it yields CASSSQRDTEPFF.

This chain connects TRBV5-4 to TRBJ2-5; possible D gene TRBD1, 8 bases. Trimming removed 3 bases from V and 7 bases from J, with 16 bases in between. Germline CDR1 SGHNT, CDR2 YYREEE (reference sequence). The CDR3 has 14 amino acids. The CDR3 DNA follows: TGTGCCAGCAGCTCTCTGACAGGGGAGGGGACCCAGTACTTC. Amino acid sequence: CASSSLTGEGTQYF.

The J gene is TRBJ1-1, the V gene TRBV4-1, with D maybe TRBD1 (5 bases). CDR3 length: 15 residues. V lost 1 base to trimming and J lost 1 base, with 10 bases between them. Germline assignment: CDR1 MGHRA and CDR2 YSYEKL. CDR3 protein: CASSQVDKPNTEAFF. CDR3 DNA: TGCGCCAGCAGCCAAGTGGACAAGCCGAACACTGAAGCTTTCTTT.

This sequence joins TRBV18 and TRBJ2-7; TRBD1 agrees at 9 bases. The germline CDR1 and CDR2 sequences are KGHSH and LQKENI. With V trimmed by 3 bases and J by 9 bases, 9 bases remained unmatched. CDR3 length: 14 residues. The CDR3 nucleotides are TGTGCCAGCTCACCCGGGACAGGGATCCTGGGGCAGTACTTC. This codes for CASSPGTGILGQYF.

The J gene is TRBJ1-3, the V gene TRBV25-1, with 7 bases fitting TRBD1. Germline CDR1 reads MGHDK; CDR2 reads SYGVNS. Unmatched junction bases numbered 6, after V lost 8 bases and J lost 2 bases. CDR3 length equals 14 residues. This CDR3 is CASSRTGAGNTIYF. In nucleotides, the CDR3 is TGTGCCAGCTCGAGAACAGGGGCTGGAAACACCATATATTTT.

The CDR3 DNA reads as TGCGCCAGCAGCTTGGGAACAGGTTCAGATACGCAGTATTTT. Protein product: CASSLGTGSDTQYF. This chain connects TRBV5-1 to TRBJ2-3, with D perhaps matching TRBD1 (5 bases). CDR3 length: 14 amino acids. The V end lost 0 bases, the J end lost 4 bases, and 9 bases lay between the germline ends. Germline CDR1 SGHRS, CDR2 YFSETQ. Combining the CDR3 with reference TRBV5-1 and TRBJ2-3 gives the whole variable domain KAGVTQTPRYLIKTRGQQVTLSCSPISGHRSVSWYQQTPGQGLQFLFEYFSETQRNKGNFPGRFSGRQFSNSRSEMNVSTLELGDSALYLCASSLGTGSDTQYFGPGTRLTVL.

For the CDR3, the DNA is TGTGCCAGCAGCTTAACAGGGGGCGCCGATCAGCCCCAGCATTTT. Amino acid sequence: CASSLTGGADQPQHF. V gene TRBV11-2 combines with J gene TRBJ1-5; the match to TRBD1 covers 9 bases. V lost 2 bases to trimming and J lost 5 bases; unmatched junction nucleotides: 4. Germline-derived CDR1 and CDR2 are SGHAT and FQNNGV. This CDR3 is built from 15 residues.

This chain links TRBV29-1 with TRBJ2-2; perhaps TRBD1 as D (6 bases). Trimming stripped 6 bases from V and 0 bases from J, with 8 bases between. This CDR3 has 13 amino acids. In germline, CDR1 is SQVTM, CDR2 ANQGSEA. The CDR3 DNA reads TGCAGCGTAGACAGGACGAACACCGGGGAGCTGTTTTTT. It specifies CSVDRTNTGELFF.

This chain links TRBV5-1 with TRBJ2-3; 10 bases map to TRBD1. CDR3 length: 14 residues. Germline trimming cut 4 bases from V and 7 bases from J; bases unmatched to any gene: 6. Germline values: CDR1 SGHRS, CDR2 YFSETQ. DNA of the CDR3: TGCGCCAGCAGCCCCAGACAGGGGGCGAATACGCAGTATTTT. Translation: CASSPRQGANTQYF. Based on the CDR3 plus reference TRBV5-1 and TRBJ2-3, the full variable domain is KAGVTQTPRYLIKTRGQQVTLSCSPISGHRSVSWYQQTPGQGLQFLFEYFSETQRNKGNFPGRFSGRQFSNSRSEMNVSTLELGDSALYLCASSPRQGANTQYFGPGTRLTVL.

A remark on this clone: The germline gene is not matched at one end of the junction; a read error may be the cause. The genes are TRBV7-7 and TRBJ2-5; weak D call: TRBD1 (6 bases). Germline loops: CDR1 SSHAT, CDR2 FNYEAQ (reference sequence). The CDR3 has 13 residues. The CDR3 coding sequence is TGTGCTAGCAGCTTACGGCTCGACAGGAATCAGTACTTC. This encodes CASSLRLDRNQYF. Full variable domain (remainder filled in from reference TRBV7-7 and TRBJ2-5): GAGVSQSPRYKVTKRGQDVTLRCDPISSHATLYWYQQALGQGPEFLTYFNYEAQPDKSGLPSDRFSAERPEGSISTLTIQRTEQRDSAMYRCASSLRLDRNQYFGPGTRLLVL.

The rearrangement joins TRBV5-4 to TRBJ2-5; 8 bases match TRBD2. Germline V CDR1 and CDR2: SGHNT, YYREEE (reference sequence). V trimming: 4 bases; J trimming: 3 bases; junction bases outside the gene matches: 5. The CDR3 has 14 amino acids. CDR3 in DNA: TGTGCCAGCAGCGGCGGGGGGAAGGAAGAGACCCAGTACTTC. This translates into CASSGGGKEETQYF.

This chain links TRBV5-4 with TRBJ1-4, with 10 bases identical to TRBD1. V trimming: 7 bases; J trimming: 4 bases; junction bases outside the gene matches: 7. The CDR3 runs 15 residues. The V gene's germline CDR1 is SGHNT and CDR2 YYREEE (reference sequence). The CDR3 nucleotides are TGTGCCAGCTGGAGACAGGGGGCCGTTAATGAAAAACTGTTTTTT. Translated: CASWRQGAVNEKLFF. The full variable domain, in which reference TRBV5-4 and TRBJ1-4 provide the parts outside the CDR3, is ETGVTQSPTHLIKTRGQQVTLRCSSQSGHNTVSWYQQALGQGPQFIFQYYREEENGRGNFPPRFSGLQFPNYSSELNVNALELDDSALYLCASWRQGAVNEKLFFGSGTQLSVL.

The chain employs TRBV30 and TRBJ1-5, with D unresolved. The CDR3 runs 14 residues. V was cut by 4 bases and J by 0 bases, with 10 bases left in between. CDR1 is GTSNPN and CDR2 is SVGIG in the germline V gene (reference sequence). DNA of the CDR3: TGTGCCTGGACGGCCGGAGTTAGCAATCAGCCCCAGCATTTT. Encoded protein: CAWTAGVSNQPQHF.

The chain employs TRBV11-3 and TRBJ2-1; 13 bases align to TRBD2. Trimming removed 4 bases from V and 9 bases from J; junction bases left unmatched: 6. This CDR3 contains 15 residues. Per the germline V gene, CDR1 is SGHNT and CDR2 is YENEEA. CDR3 DNA sequence: TGTGCCAGCAGCTCCGGGACTAGCGGGACCGTTGAGCAGTTCTTC. It translates to CASSSGTSGTVEQFF.

This chain links TRBV28 with TRBJ2-1, with 7 nucleotides matching TRBD2. Germline CDR1 reads MDHEN; CDR2 reads SYDVKM. V lost 2 bases and J lost 4; bases outside the gene matches: 5. This CDR3 is built from 15 residues. The CDR3 sequence: CASSLGGSSYNEQFF. CDR3 DNA: TGTGCCAGCAGTTTAGGCGGGAGCTCTTACAATGAGCAGTTCTTC. Complete variable domain (other parts from reference TRBV28 and TRBJ2-1): DVKVTQSSRYLVKRTGEKVFLECVQDMDHENMFWYRQDPGLGLRLIYFSYDVKMKEKGDIPEGYSVSREKKERFSLILESASTNQTSMYLCASSLGGSSYNEQFFGPGTRLTVL.

This clone was found once. The gene calls are TRBV30 and TRBJ1-6, with D possibly being TRBD1 (6 bases). CDR3 length equals 14 residues. Germline CDR1 and CDR2: GTSNPN and SVGIG (reference sequence). Trimming left V 4 bases short and J 13 bases short, with 20 bases between. The CDR3 sequence is CAWTRAGGPAPLHF. The CDR3 coding sequence is TGTGCCTGGACCCGGGCCGGGGGGCCAGCCCCCCTCCACTTT. The full variable domain, with the rest looked up from reference TRBV30 and TRBJ1-6, is SQTIHQWPATLVQPVGSPLSLECTVEGTSNPNLYWYRQAAGRGLQLLFYSVGIGQISSEVPQNLSASRPQDRQFILSSKKLLLSDSGFYLCAWTRAGGPAPLHFGNGTRLTVT.

The chain links TRBV7-2 to TRBJ2-7; 9 nucleotides match TRBD1. V shed 5 bases and J 5 bases; nucleotides not matched to a gene: 10. The CDR3 loop spans 15 amino acids. Germline V CDR1 and CDR2: SGHTA, FQGNSA. CDR3 coding DNA: TGTGCCAGCAGCCCCCGGGACAGGGTGGTCAACGAGCAGTACTTC. Residues: CASSPRDRVVNEQYF.

The rearrangement links TRBV28 to TRBJ2-3; D is uncertain. The CDR3 runs 11 residues. Per the germline V gene, CDR1 is MDHEN and CDR2 is SYDVKM. Deletions cut 6 bases from V and 2 bases from J, with 3 bases between. CDR3 nucleotide sequence: TGTGCCAGCAGCTACACAGATACGCAGTATTTT. Translated, it gives CASSYTDTQYF.

J is TRBJ2-7 and V is TRBV28, with TRBD1 matching 10 bases. V lost 3 bases, J lost 1 base, and 3 bases stayed unmatched. The CDR3 contains 15 residues. Germline CDR1 is MDHEN and CDR2 is SYDVKM. CDR3 sequence reads: CASSLRDRGSYEQYF. CDR3 bases: TGTGCCAGCAGTTTGAGGGACAGGGGATCCTACGAGCAGTACTTC.